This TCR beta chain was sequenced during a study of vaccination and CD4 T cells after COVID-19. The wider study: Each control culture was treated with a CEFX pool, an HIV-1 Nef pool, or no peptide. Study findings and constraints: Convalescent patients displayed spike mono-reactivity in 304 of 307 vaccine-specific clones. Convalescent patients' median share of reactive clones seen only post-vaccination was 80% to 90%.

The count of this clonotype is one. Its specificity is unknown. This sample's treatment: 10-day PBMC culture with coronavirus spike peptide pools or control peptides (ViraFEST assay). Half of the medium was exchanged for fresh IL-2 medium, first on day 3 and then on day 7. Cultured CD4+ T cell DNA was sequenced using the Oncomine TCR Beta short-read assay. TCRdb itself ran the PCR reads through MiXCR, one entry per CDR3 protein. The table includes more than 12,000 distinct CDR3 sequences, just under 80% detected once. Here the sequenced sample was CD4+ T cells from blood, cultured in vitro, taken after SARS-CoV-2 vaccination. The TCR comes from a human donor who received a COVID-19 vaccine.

For the CDR3, the DNA is TGTGCCAGCAGCCCCGAGCAGGGGGGGCTGCGCAATCAGCCCCAGCATTTT. Its protein product is CASSPEQGGLRNQPQHF. The V call is TRBV2, the J call TRBJ1-5; TRBD1 agrees at 7 bases. Germline CDR1 and CDR2: SNHLY and FYNNEI. This CDR3 is built from 17 residues. After removal of 6 bases from V and 2 bases from J, the junction contained 13 bases not matched to a gene.